This T cell receptor beta chain derives from a study of TIL therapy for anti-PD-1-resistant metastatic lung cancer. For the study at large: Median tumor PD-L1 proportion score was roughly 5.4%.

The CDR3 has 15 amino acids. V was trimmed by 2 bases and J by 2 bases, leaving 9 bases between them. Germline assignment: CDR1 LGHNA and CDR2 YNFKEQ. The libraries were made with immunoSEQ v3. Sequencing depth was approximately 2 million read pairs for survey level, roughly 4.5-6.5 million for deep. Method: immunoSEQ multiplex PCR; TCRdb's copy keeps in-frame clones and lacks some. The table records around 59,000 clones, roughly 66% of them present only once. The time point: pre-treatment sample, taken before nivolumab and TIL therapy. Patients were adults with stage 4 NSCLC. Source: blood, taken at baseline. The sequence was obtained from a person aged 25-85 years with non-small cell lung cancer. The genes are TRBV4-2 and TRBJ1-4, with unresolved D. CDR3 nucleotides: TGTGCCAGCAGCCAACAAATTATTACTAATGAAAAACTGTTTTTT. Amino acid sequence: CASSQQIITNEKLFF.